The 12 T cell receptor beta chains presented below share a single source sample, sequenced in a study of T cells in Graves' hyperthyroidism and ophthalmopathy. RNA transcripts gave rise to amplified TCR beta CDR3 regions. When the TCR CDR3 underwent first-round RT-PCR, the HTBI primer set was used. One entry per CDR3 protein results from TCRdb running MiXCR on the multiplex PCR reads. This sample has about 590,000 distinct CDR3 sequences, with approximately 14% found just once. The sample taken for sequencing was blood. These receptors all stem from a woman aged 30 to 39 with Graves' hyperthyroidism.

This clonotype was seen ten or more times. The V call is TRBV3-1, the J call TRBJ2-1; D may be TRBD1 or TRBD2 (5 bases each). Trimming removed 3 bases at V and 3 bases at J, with 12 bases between. The germline gives CDR1 LGHDT, CDR2 YNNKEL (reference sequence). The CDR3 runs 15 residues. DNA of the CDR3: TGTGCCAGCAGCCAGGCCGGGACCCTCTACAATGAGCAGTTCTTC. Encoded protein: CASSQAGTLYNEQFF.

This clonotype was detected a few times. The rearrangement joins TRBV5-1 to TRBJ2-3; 8 bases agree with TRBD2. The CDR3 consists of 16 residues. The V gene's germline CDR1 is SGHRS and CDR2 YFSETQ. V shed 0 bases, J shed 1 base, and the junction held 4 bases outside the gene matches. CDR3 DNA: TGCGCCAGCAGCTTGGCGGCGACTAGCGGCACAGATACGCAGTATTTT. Its translation is CASSLAATSGTDTQYF.

Only one count was recorded for this clonotype. The J gene is TRBJ2-3, the V gene TRBV18; the match to TRBD2 covers 13 bases. Germline CDR1 KGHSH, CDR2 LQKENI. J gave up 2 bases and V 0 bases, and 8 bases lay outside the gene matches. This CDR3 region has 19 residues. CDR3 amino acids: CASSPPSGLAGDPTDTQYF. The CDR3 DNA is TGTGCCAGCTCACCACCCTCAGGACTAGCGGGAGACCCCACAGATACGCAGTATTTT.

The chain recombines TRBV3-1 with TRBJ2-2; 8 bases are shared with TRBD2. Germline trimming cut 8 bases from V and 7 bases from J; bases unmatched to any gene: 6. Germline lookup yields CDR1 LGHDT and CDR2 YNNKEL (reference sequence). The length of the CDR3 is 13 residues. The CDR3 sequence: CASSGGPFGELFF. The CDR3 coding sequence is TGTGCCAGCTCGGGAGGGCCTTTCGGGGAGCTGTTTTTT.

For this clonotype: The CDR3 does not close with the conserved phenylalanine or tryptophan, likely indicating a read error. The chain combines TRBV19 with TRBJ1-1; 12 bases fit TRBD1. The CDR3 sequence is 15 residues long. V lost 3 bases, J lost 2 bases, and 1 base stayed unmatched. Germline V gene lookup returns CDR1 LNHDA and CDR2 SQIVND (reference sequence). The CDR3 loop is CASSIGTGGNTEAFS. DNA of the CDR3: TGTGCCAGTAGTATTGGGACAGGGGGCAACACTGAAGCTTTCTCT.

This clonotype was observed many times. The V call is TRBV28, the J call TRBJ1-3; D not resolved. Trimming shortened V by 8 bases and J by 0 bases, and 8 bases separated the two germline ends. Germline CDR1 is MDHEN and CDR2 is SYDVKM. There are 13 residues in the CDR3. Here the CDR3 reads CASRTVSGNTIYF. CDR3 nucleotides: TGTGCCAGCCGGACGGTCTCTGGAAACACCATATATTTT.

This clonotype turned up a few times. This chain joins TRBV7-9 and TRBJ1-4; D call uncertain. Trimming shortened V by 5 bases and J by 2 bases, and 18 bases separated the two germline ends. The CDR3 loop spans 17 amino acids. The germline V gene encodes CDR1 SEHNR and CDR2 FQNEAQ (reference sequence). The chain's CDR3 is CASSPRGRISTNEKLFF. The CDR3 DNA sequence: TGTGCCAGCAGCCCCCGAGGGCGGATCTCTACTAATGAAAAACTGTTTTTT.

CDR3 DNA: TGCGCCAGCAGCCAAGGACGGGCCTCTGGGGCCAACGTCCTGACTTTC. This translates into CASSQGRASGANVLTF. J is TRBJ2-6 and V is TRBV4-1; the D is unclear. Trimming shortened V by 1 base and J by 0 bases, and 7 bases separated the two germline ends. This CDR3 is built from 16 residues. The V gene's germline CDR1 is MGHRA and CDR2 YSYEKL.

This clonotype was seen many times. The chain combines TRBV11-2 with TRBJ2-2; 8 bases map to TRBD1. V lost 5 bases and J lost 1; bases outside the gene matches: 6. Per germline, CDR1 SGHAT and CDR2 FQNNGV. This CDR3 comprises 16 residues. As DNA, the CDR3 is TGTGCCAGCAGCCGAAGGGGACAGGAGAACACCGGGGAGCTGTTTTTT. Encoded protein: CASSRRGQENTGELFF.

This clonotype came up many times. The chain recombines TRBV28 with TRBJ1-1; no definite D call. The V end lost 0 bases, the J end lost 0 bases, and 14 bases lay between the germline ends. The CDR3 runs to 17 residues. In germline, CDR1 is MDHEN, CDR2 SYDVKM. In nucleotides, the CDR3 is TGTGCCAGCAGTTTATGGGTCGGAGGCGCGGTGAACACTGAAGCTTTCTTT. Translated: CASSLWVGGAVNTEAFF.

The chain combines TRBV25-1 with TRBJ2-2; 12 positions agree with TRBD2. The CDR3 is 17 amino acids. J was trimmed by 4 bases and V by 5 bases; bases with no gene match: 8. The germline CDR1 and CDR2 sequences are MGHDK and SYGVNS. CDR3 coding DNA: TGTGCCAGCAGTACCGCTAGCGGGAGGGCGGGCACCGGGGAGCTGTTTTTT. The encoded protein is CASSTASGRAGTGELFF.

The genes are TRBV4-3 and TRBJ2-3; no clear D. V was pared by 1 base and J by 5 bases, with 7 bases between. Per the germline V gene, CDR1 is LGHNA and CDR2 is YSLEER. The CDR3 consists of 13 residues. Here the CDR3 reads CASSQASEDTQYF. In DNA form, the CDR3 reads TGCGCCAGCAGCCAAGCATCGGAAGATACGCAGTATTTT.